This TCR beta chain was found in a study of vaccination effects on CD4 cells after COVID-19. The CDR3 totals 12 residues. The V and J ends lost 4 bases and 5 bases respectively, with 8 bases between them. Germline CDR1 reads SNHLY; CDR2 reads FYNNEI. Before sequencing, viral peptide pools were used by the ViraFEST assay to expand antigen-specific CD4+ T cells. Upon completion of around 9 days in culture, CD4+ T cells were isolated. The person was diagnosed with PCR-confirmed SARS-CoV-2 infection between March and December 2020. As to this clone: Antigen specificity is unknown.

Libraries were prepared by immunoSEQ multiplex PCR; TCRdb keeps only in-frame clonotypes and omits some of them. The data show about 36,000 clones, with about 78% seen just once and approximately 17% held by the top ten. The chain combines TRBV2 with TRBJ1-2, with D possibly being TRBD1 (5 bases). The sequences come from CD4+ T cells from PBMCs cultured with HCoV-NL63 spike peptides, collected before COVID-19 vaccination. The receptor's source is a human donor who had a prior SARS-CoV-2 infection. The CDR3 is CASSVDRYGYTF. The CDR3 DNA is TGTGCCAGCAGTGTCGACAGATATGGCTACACCTTC.